This passage covers 32 T cell receptor beta chains from one sample sequenced in a study of radiation and T cells in renal cell carcinoma. Stated time point: baseline pretreatment blood. Regarding treatment: 15 Gy SBRT to primary tumor, nephrectomy 4 weeks later. TCRdb's table, derived via immunoSEQ multiplex PCR, lists solely in-frame clones and lacks some. The table shows approximately 51,000 clones, with 65% to 90% occurring only once. Material: blood, obtained from a patient whose treatment included radiotherapy and nephrectomy. The receptor source for this set is a woman between 70 and 85 years old with renal cell carcinoma.

This chain uses TRBV7-2 with TRBJ1-2, with unresolved D. Trimming removed 1 base at V and 2 bases at J, with 5 bases between. This CDR3 is built from 13 residues. Germline lookup yields CDR1 SGHTA and CDR2 FQGNSA. The chain's CDR3 is CASSLEENYGYTF. DNA of the CDR3: TGTGCCAGCAGCTTAGAGGAGAACTATGGCTACACCTTC. Full variable domain (rest looked up from reference TRBV7-2 and TRBJ1-2): GAGVSQSPSNKVTEKGKDVELRCDPISGHTALYWYRQSLGQGLEFLIYFQGNSAPDKSGLPSDRFSAERTGGSVSTLTIQRTQQEDSAVYLCASSLEENYGYTFGSGTRLTVV.

The rearrangement uses TRBV5-1 and TRBJ2-3, with TRBD2 matching over 8 bases. This CDR3 comprises 15 residues. Losses at the gene ends were 6 bases for V and 3 bases for J; bases not matched to a gene: 9. The V gene's germline CDR1 is SGHRS and CDR2 YFSETQ. CDR3 bases: TGCGCCAGCACCCCGGTTTCGGGAGGGACAGATACGCAGTATTTT. As protein: CASTPVSGGTDTQYF.

The CDR3 DNA is TGTGCCAGCAACCCCTCTACAATTAACACCGGGGAGCTGTTTTTT. Translated: CASNPSTINTGELFF. This sequence joins TRBV10-3 and TRBJ2-2; D call uncertain. The germline V gene encodes CDR1 ENHRY and CDR2 SYGVKD. Trimming shortened V by 10 bases and J by 2 bases, and 17 bases separated the two germline ends. The CDR3 consists of 15 residues.

The rearrangement links TRBV27 to TRBJ1-1; TRBD1 is a possible D gene (5 bases). Germline assignment: CDR1 MNHEY and CDR2 SMNVEV (reference sequence). The CDR3 spans 14 residues. With 5 bases removed from V and 0 bases from J, the gap between germline ends came to 10 bases. The CDR3 DNA is TGTGCCAGCAGTCAAAGGGGACTGAACACTGAAGCTTTCTTT. This sequence encodes CASSQRGLNTEAFF.

In nucleotides, the CDR3 is TGTGCCAGCAGCCTATTTGGGTCTGGAAACACCATATATTTT. Translating gives CASSLFGSGNTIYF. The V gene is TRBV5-6, the J gene TRBJ1-3; D is uncertain. Deletions cut 4 bases from V and 1 base from J, with 9 bases between. CDR1 and CDR2 from the germline V gene are SGHDT and YYEEEE. The CDR3 covers 14 residues.

The chain couples TRBV10-2 to TRBJ2-5, with a possible D match to TRBD1 (6 bases). The CDR3 extends over 14 amino acids. Germline CDR1 reads WSHSY; CDR2 reads SAAADI. Trimming cost V 3 bases and J 0 bases, with 8 bases left between them. The CDR3 is CASSDGGHQETQYF. For the CDR3, the DNA is TGCGCCAGCAGTGATGGGGGCCACCAAGAGACCCAGTACTTC.

V and J are TRBV6-5 and TRBJ2-4; D might be TRBD1 or TRBD2, each matching 5 bases. The CDR3 has 13 residues. The V gene's germline CDR1 is MNHEY and CDR2 SVGAGI. V lost 2 bases to trimming and J lost 8 bases, with 10 bases between them. CDR3 residues: CASSYGLGDIQYF. Here the CDR3 DNA reads TGTGCCAGCAGTTACGGACTGGGGGACATTCAGTACTTC.

The genes are TRBV10-2 and TRBJ2-3; the D is unclear. The ends were cut back, 1 base at V and 4 bases at J, with 21 bases in the middle. This CDR3 contains 18 residues. In germline, CDR1 is WSHSY, CDR2 SAAADI. CDR3 DNA sequence: TGCGCCAGCAGTGAGTTTTGGGTGAGGAACCGGGTGGCAGATACGCAGTATTTT. Encoded protein: CASSEFWVRNRVADTQYF.

J is TRBJ1-4 and V is TRBV19; 12 bases fit TRBD1. CDR1 LNHDA and CDR2 SQIVND come from the germline V gene (reference sequence). V gave up 4 bases and J gave up 8 bases; unmatched junction bases: 8. There are 16 residues in the CDR3. The CDR3 loop is CASSSPGTGGREKLFF. The CDR3, as DNA: TGTGCCAGTAGTAGCCCCGGGACAGGGGGCCGAGAAAAACTGTTTTTT.

The CDR3, as DNA: TGTGCCAGCAGTTACACGGGACAGTCCTACGAGCAGTACTTC. Translating gives CASSYTGQSYEQYF. The chain recombines TRBV6-6 with TRBJ2-7; 7 nucleotides align to TRBD1. CDR3 length: 14 amino acids. Per the germline V gene, CDR1 is MNHNY and CDR2 is SVGAGI (reference sequence). V was clipped by 2 bases and J by 1 base; unmatched bases: 2.

The count of this clone is one. The chain has TRBV18 and TRBJ1-5; D is possibly TRBD1 (5 bases). Trimming cost V 0 bases and J 2 bases, with 11 bases left between them. Germline CDR1 KGHSH, CDR2 LQKENI. CDR3 size: 16 residues. CDR3 protein: CASSPPSGAGNQPQHF. The CDR3 region has the DNA TGTGCCAGCTCACCACCGTCCGGGGCGGGCAATCAGCCCCAGCATTTT. Looking up the rest from reference TRBV18 and TRBJ1-5 gives the full variable domain: NAGVMQNPRHLVRRRGQEARLRCSPMKGHSHVYWYRQLPEEGLKFMVYLQKENIIDESGMPKERFSAEFPKEGPSILRIQQVVRGDSAAYFCASSPPSGAGNQPQHFGDGTRLSIL.

The table lists this clone with a count of one. This chain uses TRBV5-1 with TRBJ2-6; a possible D gene is TRBD1 (6 bases). The CDR3 has 18 residues. Germline CDR1 reads SGHRS; CDR2 reads YFSETQ. Trimming took 0 bases from V and 0 from J, leaving 13 bases between them. CDR3 DNA: TGCGCCAGCAGCTTGGAACAGGGCCTTTTCTCTGGGGCCAACGTCCTGACTTTC. Encoded protein: CASSLEQGLFSGANVLTF.

The chain links TRBV4-1 to TRBJ2-3, with 11 positions matching TRBD2. The germline gives CDR1 MGHRA, CDR2 YSYEKL. After removal of 4 bases from V and 4 bases from J, the junction contained 7 bases not matched to a gene. The CDR3 loop spans 16 amino acids. The CDR3 here is CASSLGISGGADTQYF. For the CDR3, the DNA is TGCGCCAGCAGCCTGGGGATTAGCGGGGGGGCAGATACGCAGTATTTT.

The chain carries TRBV18 and TRBJ2-3; D remains ambiguous. V shed 5 bases and J shed 6 bases, with 9 bases lying between them. This CDR3 is 12 amino acids long. CDR1 and CDR2 (germline): KGHSH, LQKENI. In DNA form, the CDR3 reads TGTGCCAGCTCAGGCAGTGGGGATACGCAGTATTTT. Its translation is CASSGSGDTQYF.

The chain links TRBV6-5 to TRBJ2-3; D remains unclear. The germline V and J ends were trimmed by 0 bases and 1 base, with 8 bases remaining between them. The germline V gene has CDR1 MNHEY and CDR2 SVGAGI. The CDR3 is 15 residues long. The CDR3 protein is CASSYSGRGTDTQYF. DNA of the CDR3: TGTGCCAGCAGTTACTCCGGCAGAGGCACAGATACGCAGTATTTT.

The chain recombines TRBV5-1 with TRBJ2-7; weak D call: TRBD1 (6 bases). The germline gives CDR1 SGHRS, CDR2 YFSETQ. The CDR3 length is 14 residues. V was cut by 0 bases and J by 5 bases, with 12 bases left in between. CDR3 loop: CASSLAGDMDEQYF. The CDR3 DNA is TGCGCCAGCAGCTTGGCAGGGGATATGGACGAGCAGTACTTC.

The chain uses TRBV5-1 and TRBJ1-2, with D possibly TRBD1 on 5 matching bases. This CDR3 is 14 amino acids long. Germline CDR1 is SGHRS and CDR2 is YFSETQ. V dropped 4 bases and J dropped 14 bases, with 24 bases sitting between them. CDR3 in DNA: TGCGCCAGCAGCCCCAGGGACCCCCTTTCGGGGAGTACCTTC. Protein sequence: CASSPRDPLSGSTF.

This chain joins TRBV25-1 and TRBJ2-4; possible D gene TRBD2, 6 bases. The V gene's germline CDR1 is MGHDK and CDR2 SYGVNS. The CDR3 contains 17 residues. V was clipped by 2 bases and J by 3 bases, with 17 bases between them. CDR3 nucleotide sequence: TGTGCCAGCAGTGAAGCGGAGGGGCAGGGAGGCAAAAACATTCAGTACTTC. It specifies CASSEAEGQGGKNIQYF.

The rearrangement links TRBV4-1 to TRBJ1-4; TRBD1 matches 8 bases. The CDR3 sequence is 14 residues long. J gave up 6 bases and V 4 bases, and 4 bases lay outside the gene matches. Germline V gives CDR1 MGHRA, CDR2 YSYEKL. CDR3 nucleotides: TGCGCCAGCAGCCTCCAGGGGGCCGATGAAAAACTGTTTTTT. It specifies CASSLQGADEKLFF.

The chain joins TRBV29-1 to TRBJ2-5; D is possibly TRBD2 (6 bases). The CDR3 is made up of 11 amino acids. Germline-derived CDR1 and CDR2 are SQVTM and ANQGSEA. Deletions cut 4 bases from V and 4 bases from J, with 7 bases between. CDR3 sequence (DNA): TGCAGCGTTGCGGAGGGAGAGACCCAGTACTTC. Protein product: CSVAEGETQYF.

The chain links TRBV19 to TRBJ1-5; no firm D call. The CDR3 length is 15 residues. Germline CDR1 reads LNHDA; CDR2 reads SQIVND (reference sequence). Between the trimmed V and J ends, which lost 3 bases and 1 base, there was a span of 10 bases. The CDR3 nucleotides are TGTGCCAGTAGTATCTGGGGTGGAAGCAATCAGCCCCAGCATTTT. Amino acid sequence: CASSIWGGSNQPQHF.

V usage is TRBV6-5 and J usage is TRBJ1-4; unclear D gene. Germline V lookup: CDR1 MNHEY, CDR2 SVGAGI. Trimming left V 5 bases short and J 4 bases short, with 14 bases between. This CDR3 region has 15 residues. Here the CDR3 DNA reads TGTGCCAGCAGTCCCCGGCCAAGCCTTAATGAAAAACTGTTTTTT. This codes for CASSPRPSLNEKLFF.

The chain recombines TRBV4-1 with TRBJ1-4; possible D gene TRBD1, 6 bases. CDR3 length equals 16 residues. Per the germline V gene, CDR1 is MGHRA and CDR2 is YSYEKL. Trimming shortened V by 0 bases and J by 5 bases, and 13 bases separated the two germline ends. The CDR3 here is CASSQDMNRVNEKLFF. CDR3 nucleotide sequence: TGCGCCAGCAGCCAAGATATGAACAGGGTGAATGAAAAACTGTTTTTT.

The rearrangement links TRBV18 to TRBJ2-5; the D is unclear. Germline V CDR1 and CDR2: KGHSH, LQKENI. This CDR3 has 12 residues. Trimming cost V 3 bases and J 0 bases, with 2 bases left between them. The CDR3 loop is CASSPNQETQYF. CDR3 bases: TGTGCCAGCTCACCGAACCAAGAGACCCAGTACTTC. Drawing the rest from reference TRBV18 and TRBJ2-5, the complete variable domain is NAGVMQNPRHLVRRRGQEARLRCSPMKGHSHVYWYRQLPEEGLKFMVYLQKENIIDESGMPKERFSAEFPKEGPSILRIQQVVRGDSAAYFCASSPNQETQYFGPGTRLLVL.

The V and J genes are TRBV6-5 and TRBJ1-1; D gene unclear. The CDR3 extends over 12 amino acids. The V gene lost 0 bases and the J gene lost 7 bases, with 6 bases spanning the gap. CDR1 and CDR2 (germline): MNHEY, SVGAGI. CDR3 amino acids: CASSYSTDEAFF. DNA for the CDR3: TGTGCCAGCAGTTACTCGACGGATGAAGCTTTCTTT.

V is TRBV30 and J is TRBJ1-4; no clear D. Germline V gene lookup returns CDR1 GTSNPN and CDR2 SVGIG (reference sequence). The V end was cut by 2 bases, the J end by 4 bases, with 8 bases between. This CDR3 has 13 residues. CDR3 nucleotides: TGTGCCTGGAGTAGTTGGAGTAATGAAAAACTGTTTTTT. This gives the protein CAWSSWSNEKLFF.

The V and J genes are TRBV10-3 and TRBJ2-1; a possible D gene is TRBD1 (6 bases). The CDR3 totals 14 residues. Germline CDR1 reads ENHRY; CDR2 reads SYGVKD. The V end was cut by 3 bases, the J end by 5 bases, with 11 bases between. The CDR3 loop is CAISERDKDNEQFF. CDR3 nucleotide sequence: TGTGCCATCAGTGAACGGGACAAGGACAATGAGCAGTTCTTC.

The V gene is TRBV4-2, the J gene TRBJ2-7, with TRBD2 as a possible D gene (5 bases). Germline CDR1 is LGHNA and CDR2 is YNFKEQ. V was clipped by 0 bases and J by 0 bases, with 12 bases between them. CDR3 size: 16 residues. In nucleotides, the CDR3 is TGTGCCAGCAGCCAAGATAAAGCGGATCACTCCTACGAGCAGTACTTC. It is translated as CASSQDKADHSYEQYF.

This chain uses TRBV5-1 with TRBJ2-2, with 11 bases that match TRBD2. Germline V gives CDR1 SGHRS, CDR2 YFSETQ. CDR3 size: 17 residues. The junction had 5 bases not matched to a gene; V was cut back by 0 bases and J by 4 bases. CDR3 DNA sequence: TGCGCCAGCAGCTTGGGTCCTAGCGGGAGGATCACCGGGGAGCTGTTTTTT. This encodes CASSLGPSGRITGELFF.

The J gene is TRBJ2-5, the V gene TRBV7-9; a possible D gene is TRBD2 (6 bases). V dropped 8 bases and J dropped 10 bases, with 14 bases sitting between them. The CDR3 loop spans 11 amino acids. Germline V CDR1 and CDR2: SEHNR, FQNEAQ (reference sequence). The CDR3 region is CASQTAGHQYF. CDR3 sequence (DNA): TGTGCCAGCCAGACGGCGGGGCACCAGTACTTC.

This chain links TRBV9 with TRBJ1-3, with unresolved D. The germline CDR1 and CDR2 sequences are SGDLS and YYNGEE. The CDR3 loop spans 15 amino acids. Trimming cost V 0 bases and J 2 bases, with 9 bases left between them. The CDR3 DNA sequence: TGTGCCAGCAGCGTAGACCCCTCCCCTGGAAACACCATATATTTT. This encodes CASSVDPSPGNTIYF. The full variable domain, with the rest looked up from reference TRBV9 and TRBJ1-3, is DSGVTQTPKHLITATGQRVTLRCSPRSGDLSVYWYQQSLDQGLQFLIQYYNGEERAKGNILERFSAQQFPDLHSELNLSSLELGDSALYFCASSVDPSPGNTIYFGEGSWLTVV.

This chain links TRBV9 with TRBJ2-7; 9 bases line up with TRBD1. This CDR3 region has 16 residues. V lost 4 bases and J lost 0; bases outside the gene matches: 8. In germline, CDR1 is SGDLS, CDR2 YYNGEE. CDR3 loop: CASSPPGQGSSYEQYF. The DNA for the CDR3 is TGTGCCAGCAGCCCGCCGGGACAGGGAAGCTCCTACGAGCAGTACTTC.